This is a list of T cell receptor beta chains from one sample in a study of shared clonotypes between healthy human individuals. Using immunoSEQ multiplex PCR, the repertoire was profiled, and TCRdb retains in-frame clones only, with some absent. Of 900,000 to 1,200,000 clones in the sample, around 78% were seen once. The sample was memory CD4+ T cells from PBMCs. The receptor source for this set is a man in his late teens or twenties in good health. Some clones in this sample may be carry-over from other donors' samples. Both conserved end residues are part of each CDR3.

J,V,CDR3
TRBJ1-2,TRBV5-5,CASSPAVGGAYGYTF
TRBJ2-2,TRBV5-1,CASSYGGFSPGELFF
TRBJ1-1,TRBV28,CASSRGTGVHEAFF
TRBJ1-1,TRBV5-1,CASSLAIGSTEAFF
TRBJ2-3,TRBV10-3,CAISGAGGQPSTDTQYF
TRBJ1-5,TRBV7-9,CASSSGFQPQHF
TRBJ2-1,TRBV27,CASSPEEQQFF
TRBJ2-1,TRBV5-6,CASSPSSGSSTLPYNEQFF
TRBJ1-1,TRBV6-4,CASSDSWDRERGAFF
TRBJ2-7,TRBV18,CASSQGTGPLEQYF
TRBJ2-3,TRBV10-3,CAAGGGTADTQYF
TRBJ2-3,TRBV4-3,CASSQDGRASTDTQYF
TRBJ1-2,TRBV28,CASSFRANYGYTF
TRBJ2-1,TRBV18,CASSPPTGQASYNEQFF
TRBJ2-2,TRBV28,CASSSSGRYTGELFF
TRBJ2-7,TRBV11-3,CASSFLTGGEQYF
TRBJ1-2,TRBV5-4,CASSPEGRRYGYTF
TRBJ2-5,TRBV25-1,CASSSTGGRSHYF
TRBJ1-2,TRBV11-1,CASSLHSGTANYGYTF
TRBJ2-2,TRBV5-1,CASSPISGISGGELFF
TRBJ1-3,TRBV5-1,CASSLGRSSSGNTIYF
TRBJ1-2,TRBV18,CASSPAGMYGYTF
TRBJ1-2,TRBV28,CASREGSSFYGYTF
TRBJ2-2,TRBV9,CASRRLAYTGELFF
TRBJ2-1,TRBV4-2,CASSQVSGRDTNEQFF
TRBJ2-7,TRBV11-2,CASSTRGQGSEQYF
TRBJ2-5,TRBV5-1,CASRRDRKETQYF
TRBJ2-2,TRBV7-2,CASSRSTSGSGTGELFF
TRBJ2-3,TRBV4-3,CASSQVITSGGGLTDTQYF
TRBJ1-4,TRBV11-2,CASSLTGRAEKLFF
TRBJ1-2,TRBV7-9,CASSQGQGAHYGYTF
TRBJ2-2,TRBV10-3,CAIRAGQGQNTGELFF
TRBJ1-5,TRBV7-2,CASSSNWGDQPQHF
TRBJ1-2,TRBV1,CTSSRLFYGYTF
TRBJ1-1,TRBV7-6,CASSLYRAMNTEAFF
TRBJ2-1,TRBV15,CATSRGGWGGTNNEQFF
TRBJ1-1,TRBV29-1,CSVVDRAATEAFF
TRBJ1-1,TRBV7-8,CASSLGGSGTEAFF
TRBJ2-7,TRBV2,CATVGRGYEQYF
TRBJ2-7,TRBV27,CASSRQSRYEQYF
TRBJ1-3,TRBV6-5,CASAGGADSGNTIYF
TRBJ1-1,TRBV19,CATRRTLLMNTEAFF
TRBJ2-7,TRBV5-1,CASSLSMTSGSSYEQYF
TRBJ2-6,TRBV28,CASSPYRDRVLGSGANVLTF
TRBJ1-3,TRBV2,CASSAGVAGNTIYF
TRBJ2-7,TRBV2,CASSGTSGNYEQYF
TRBJ2-3,TRBV5-1,CASSLNRGPDTQYF
TRBJ1-2,TRBV6-6,CASSYTEGNYGYTF
TRBJ2-7,TRBV5-4,CASSGDVGAKNYEQYF
TRBJ2-7,TRBV4-2,CASSQESGGLYEQYF
TRBJ2-3,TRBV10-3,CAISGLTDTQYF
TRBJ2-7,TRBV18,CASSRQKLTYEQYF
TRBJ2-3,TRBV7-2,CASSSPLGLAGADTQYF
TRBJ1-1,TRBV7-2,CASSSQGNTEAFF
TRBJ1-4,TRBV9,CASSPGAWVEKLFF
TRBJ1-5,TRBV28,CASKRANQPQHF
TRBJ2-2,TRBV5-4,CASSLASGGRGTGELFF
TRBJ2-2,TRBV9,CASSPRGSPNTGELFF
TRBJ2-7,TRBV28,CASSLFGQGSHEQYF
TRBJ1-3,TRBV7-9,CASSLGDSPGNTIYF